A single sample gave rise to the 27 T cell receptor beta chains below, sequenced in a study of blood T cell repertoires in COVID-19. Profiling relied on immunoSEQ multiplex PCR, and the TCRdb table lists in-frame clones only, not all of them. The sample lists about 140,000 clones, roughly 80% seen once, with around 6.5% in the top ten. Sequencing input: PBMCs or T cells enriched from blood (not recorded which). The receptors stem from a woman between 40 and 50 years old who had recovered from COVID-19.

The V call is TRBV2, the J call TRBJ2-1; no clear D. The V end was cut by 3 bases, the J end by 3 bases, with 6 bases between. Germline V gene lookup returns CDR1 SNHLY and CDR2 FYNNEI. The CDR3 runs 13 residues. In DNA, the CDR3 is TGTGCCAGCAGTGATTCCCTCTACAATGAGCAGTTCTTC. Protein: CASSDSLYNEQFF.

The CDR3 nucleotides read TGTGCCAGCTGGCAGGGGGGCTGGAACACTGAAGCTTTCTTT. Its protein product is CASWQGGWNTEAFF. The chain employs TRBV6-5 and TRBJ1-1, with TRBD1 matching over 7 bases. This CDR3 is built from 14 residues. V dropped 8 bases and J dropped 1; count of bases not matched to a gene: 7. Germline assignment: CDR1 MNHEY and CDR2 SVGAGI.

This CDR3 reads CASSQSSSGGLYEQYF. CDR3 DNA: TGCGCCAGCAGCCAGTCCTCGAGCGGGGGGTTGTACGAGCAGTACTTC. The rearrangement links TRBV4-1 to TRBJ2-7, with 9 bases lining up with TRBD2. Germline V lookup: CDR1 MGHRA, CDR2 YSYEKL. This CDR3 contains 16 residues. Trimming cost V 3 bases and J 4 bases; bases outside gene matches: 10.

This rearrangement joins TRBV3-1 (or the pseudogene TRBV3-2) to TRBJ1-5; 7 nucleotides align to TRBD1. Germline CDR1 LGHDT, CDR2 YNNKEL (reference sequence). This CDR3 comprises 14 residues. The V and J ends lost 4 bases and 3 bases, in that order; junction bases with no gene match: 3. The CDR3 region has the DNA TGTGCCAGCAGCCGGGACAGAACCAATCAGCCCCAGCATTTT. It encodes CASSRDRTNQPQHF.

The CDR3: CASSLFETGRVFGQPQHF. In nucleotides, the CDR3 is TGCGCCAGCAGCCTTTTCGAGACAGGGAGAGTTTTTGGTCAGCCCCAGCATTTT. The chain has TRBV4-1 and TRBJ1-5, with TRBD1 identical over 7 bases. The V segment lost 4 bases and the J segment 6 bases; nucleotides outside the gene matches: 18. Looked up from germline, CDR1 is MGHRA and CDR2 is YSYEKL. The length of the CDR3 is 18 residues.

The rearrangement links TRBV5-1 to TRBJ1-4, with 8 bases identical to TRBD1. Germline assignment: CDR1 SGHRS and CDR2 YFSETQ. Trimming removed 4 bases from V and 7 bases from J; junction bases left unmatched: 9. This CDR3 comprises 15 residues. CDR3 protein: CASSPIQGEGEKLFF. CDR3 nucleotide sequence: TGCGCCAGCAGCCCCATACAGGGGGAAGGTGAAAAACTGTTTTTT.

The chain has TRBV9 and TRBJ2-3; 7 bases are a match to TRBD1. Trimming at V came to 3 bases and at J to 1 base, leaving 8 bases not matched to a gene. Per germline, CDR1 SGDLS and CDR2 YYNGEE. This CDR3 spans 16 amino acids. The CDR3 coding sequence is TGTGCCAGCAGCGCGGGACAGAGCCTCCGCACAGATACGCAGTATTTT. It codes for CASSAGQSLRTDTQYF.

The V call is TRBV9, the J call TRBJ1-1; D is possibly TRBD1 (6 bases). Trimming pared 2 bases from V and 4 bases from J, leaving 18 bases between. The CDR3 is 16 amino acids. CDR1 SGDLS and CDR2 YYNGEE come from the germline V gene. This CDR3 is CASSVLSWGPSTEAFF. CDR3 bases: TGTGCCAGCAGCGTCCTATCCTGGGGGCCGAGCACTGAAGCTTTCTTT.

The V call is TRBV5-1, the J call TRBJ2-3; the match to TRBD1 covers 8 bases. The V and J ends lost 3 bases and 4 bases, in that order; junction bases with no gene match: 4. CDR1 SGHRS and CDR2 YFSETQ come from the germline V gene. The CDR3 has 14 residues. CDR3 sequence: CASSSDRVSDTQYF. CDR3 in DNA: TGCGCCAGCAGCTCGGACAGGGTTTCAGATACGCAGTATTTT.

Comment on this clone: Other DNA sequences in the sample encode the same CDR3. The chain links TRBV2 to TRBJ2-2, with 11 positions matching TRBD2. V lost 6 bases and J lost 2; bases outside the gene matches: 5. The CDR3 is made up of 16 amino acids. From germline, CDR1 is SNHLY and CDR2 FYNNEI. The CDR3 reads CASRVAGGPNTGELFF. In DNA, the CDR3 is TGTGCCAGCAGGGTAGCGGGAGGGCCAAACACCGGGGAGCTGTTTTTT.

The gene calls are TRBV5-4 and TRBJ1-1; 8 bases line up with TRBD1. Trimming cost V 8 bases and J 2 bases; bases outside gene matches: 11. The CDR3 is made up of 15 amino acids. Germline V gives CDR1 SGHNT, CDR2 YYREEE (reference sequence). The CDR3 DNA is TGTGCCAGTGGGCAGGGGGCCCTAAAAAACACTGAAGCTTTCTTT. Translating it yields CASGQGALKNTEAFF.

The rearrangement links TRBV27 to TRBJ2-1, with a possible D match to TRBD2 (5 bases). Germline V gene sequence: CDR1 MNHEY, CDR2 SMNVEV (reference sequence). V lost 3 bases and J 8 bases, leaving 11 bases between the germline ends. The CDR3 totals 13 residues. The CDR3 is CASSFGLADEQFF. The CDR3 bases are TGTGCCAGCAGTTTTGGGCTAGCCGATGAGCAGTTCTTC.

The chain employs TRBV19 and TRBJ1-1; no firm D call. Trimming stripped 7 bases from V and 1 base from J, with 7 bases between. The CDR3 loop spans 12 amino acids. CDR1 is LNHDA and CDR2 is SQIVND in the germline V gene (reference sequence). CDR3 amino acids: CASTCRNTEAFF. The CDR3 coding sequence is TGTGCCAGTACTTGTCGGAACACTGAAGCTTTCTTT.

This chain uses TRBV12-3 or TRBV12-4 with TRBJ1-5; D gene uncertain. The length of the CDR3 is 13 residues. V was trimmed by 2 bases and J by 5 bases, leaving 7 bases between them. In DNA form, the CDR3 reads TGTGCCAGCAGTTTAATGTATGATCAGCCCCAGCATTTT. The encoded protein is CASSLMYDQPQHF.

The chain joins TRBV19 to TRBJ1-5; TRBD1 matches at 7 bases. The germline gives CDR1 LNHDA, CDR2 SQIVND (reference sequence). The CDR3 runs to 13 residues. V was clipped by 5 bases and J by 11 bases; unmatched bases: 9. The CDR3 DNA reads TGTGCCAGTAGTTCCCAGGGGGTCGTGACCCAGCATTTT. As protein: CASSSQGVVTQHF.

This clone has a single count. V and J are TRBV4-1 and TRBJ1-6; D uncertain. This CDR3 spans 16 amino acids. Trimming left V 1 base short and J 0 bases short, with 7 bases between. Germline V lookup: CDR1 MGHRA, CDR2 YSYEKL. DNA of the CDR3: TGCGCCAGCAGCCAAGCCTCGGGCTCCTATAATTCACCCCTCCACTTT. It codes for CASSQASGSYNSPLHF.

The rearrangement links TRBV7-8 to TRBJ2-1, with 8 bases aligning to TRBD2. This CDR3 has 17 amino acids. Losses at the gene ends were 5 bases for V and 3 bases for J; bases not matched to a gene: 12. From germline, CDR1 is SGHVS and CDR2 FQNEAQ. CDR3 amino acids: CASSQGRGALFYNEQFF. For the CDR3, the DNA is TGTGCCAGCAGCCAAGGGCGGGGGGCGCTATTCTACAATGAGCAGTTCTTC.

This rearrangement joins TRBV5-1 to TRBJ1-2; 9 nucleotides line up with TRBD1. Germline V gives CDR1 SGHRS, CDR2 YFSETQ. This CDR3 has 14 amino acids. V trimming: 4 bases; J trimming: 4 bases; junction bases outside the gene matches: 5. The DNA of the CDR3 is TGCGCCAGCAGCGAGGGACAGGGTGCCTATGGCTACACCTTC. Translation gives CASSEGQGAYGYTF. The entire variable domain, with the rest obtained from reference TRBV5-1 and TRBJ1-2, is as follows: KAGVTQTPRYLIKTRGQQVTLSCSPISGHRSVSWYQQTPGQGLQFLFEYFSETQRNKGNFPGRFSGRQFSNSRSEMNVSTLELGDSALYLCASSEGQGAYGYTFGSGTRLTVV.

This chain links TRBV9 with TRBJ2-7, with 8 positions matching TRBD1. Germline lookup yields CDR1 SGDLS and CDR2 YYNGEE. The length of the CDR3 is 12 residues. Unmatched junction bases numbered 4, after V lost 4 bases and J lost 7 bases. The CDR3 DNA sequence: TGTGCCAGCAGCCTTGACAGGGGTGAGCAGTACTTC. It encodes CASSLDRGEQYF. The whole variable domain, filled in from reference TRBV9 and TRBJ2-7, reads DSGVTQTPKHLITATGQRVTLRCSPRSGDLSVYWYQQSLDQGLQFLIQYYNGEERAKGNILERFSAQQFPDLHSELNLSSLELGDSALYFCASSLDRGEQYFGPGTRLTVT.

The chain joins TRBV20-1 to TRBJ1-2, with 7 positions matching TRBD1. CDR3 length: 11 residues. Per germline, CDR1 DFQATT and CDR2 SNEGSKA (reference sequence). CDR3: CSAGTAYGYTF. The CDR3 DNA is TGCAGCGCGGGGACAGCCTATGGCTACACCTTC.

This clone is a singleton in its sample. V gene TRBV6-5 combines with J gene TRBJ1-3; D may be TRBD1 (6 bases). The CDR3 is 15 amino acids. Trimming took 2 bases from V and 4 from J, leaving 12 bases between them. Germline V gene sequence: CDR1 MNHEY, CDR2 SVGAGI. The CDR3 protein is CASSYKAGAGNTIYF. Here the CDR3 DNA reads TGTGCCAGCAGTTACAAGGCAGGGGCCGGAAACACCATATATTTT.

V and J are TRBV6-5 and TRBJ1-4; D gene ambiguous. This CDR3 comprises 13 residues. Germline CDR1 and CDR2: MNHEY and SVGAGI. The germline V and J ends were trimmed by 6 bases and 5 bases, with 10 bases remaining between them. The CDR3 reads CASRAGVNEKLFF. The CDR3 region has the DNA TGTGCCAGCAGGGCCGGGGTAAATGAAAAACTGTTTTTT.

The CDR3 reads CASSLSGLAGETQYF. The CDR3 DNA reads as TGCGCCAGCAGCTTGTCGGGACTAGCGGGTGAGACCCAGTACTTC. V gene TRBV5-1 combines with J gene TRBJ2-5; 12 nucleotides agree with TRBD2. The CDR3 contains 15 residues. CDR1 SGHRS and CDR2 YFSETQ come from the germline V gene. J gave up 5 bases and V 1 base, and 3 bases lay outside the gene matches.

This chain uses TRBV5-4 with TRBJ2-1, with 7 nucleotides matching TRBD2. Per germline, CDR1 SGHNT and CDR2 YYREEE (reference sequence). The CDR3 sequence is 15 residues long. The V and J ends lost 5 bases and 0 bases, in that order; junction bases with no gene match: 5. CDR3 in DNA: TGTGCCAGCAGTCCTGGGGGGGGCTCCTACAATGAGCAGTTCTTC. Translation gives CASSPGGGSYNEQFF.

The V call is TRBV11-2, the J call TRBJ2-3, with D uncertain. CDR3 length: 12 amino acids. The V gene lost 5 bases and the J gene lost 0 bases, with 3 bases spanning the gap. Germline V lookup: CDR1 SGHAT, CDR2 FQNNGV. CDR3 bases: TGTGCCAGCAGCCAAAGCACAGATACGCAGTATTTT. Its translation: CASSQSTDTQYF.

The rearrangement links TRBV5-6 to TRBJ2-7; 7 nucleotides agree with TRBD1. Germline V gives CDR1 SGHDT, CDR2 YYEEEE. The CDR3 is 16 amino acids. V shed 3 bases and J 0 bases; nucleotides not matched to a gene: 9. The CDR3 is CASSWGTVQSSYEQYF. The CDR3 DNA sequence: TGTGCCAGCAGCTGGGGGACAGTACAAAGCTCCTACGAGCAGTACTTC.

J is TRBJ1-1 and V is TRBV13, with 9 positions matching TRBD1. The CDR3 length is 15 residues. Trimming removed 1 base from V and 5 bases from J; junction bases left unmatched: 5. Germline CDR1 and CDR2: PRHDT and FYEKMQ (reference sequence). The CDR3 DNA sequence: TGTGCCAGCAGCTTAGTTCGGACAGGGGTGACTGAAGCTTTCTTT. As protein: CASSLVRTGVTEAFF.